This T cell receptor (beta chain) was recovered during a study of T-cell memory formation after mild COVID-19. Study overall: Clusters of TCRs were largely donor specific.

Findings and limits, study-wide: Clones contracting over day 15 to 85 were CD4/CD8 balanced, with later expanders leaning CD4+. The authors did not confirm SARS-CoV-2 specificity of second-wave clones peaking day 37.

MiXCR was run by TCRdb on the 5' RACE reads, yielding one entry per CDR3 protein. The sample lists roughly 89,000 distinct CDR3 sequences; about 13% were seen once. About this clonotype: Its antigen is undetermined.

The receptor comes from an adult woman who had mild COVID-19 (a few samples of this study predate the infection). Cell type and time point are not known. The sample was PBMCs or a T cell subset sorted from them (not recorded which).

DNA of the CDR3: TGTGCCAGCAGTTACGGGCAGGGAGATTCACCCCTCCACTTT. Protein: CASSYGQGDSPLHF. This chain connects TRBV6-5 to TRBJ1-6; possible D gene TRBD1, 5 bases. The CDR3 covers 14 residues. Germline CDR1 and CDR2: MNHEY and SVGAGI. V lost 2 bases, J lost 8 bases, and 10 bases lay in between.